Included here is one T cell receptor (beta chain) sequence, with context. The CDR3 extends over 15 amino acids. Per germline, CDR1 MNHEY and CDR2 SVGAGI. V lost 3 bases and J lost 2, with 10 bases in between. This sample is part of a study of blood T cell repertoires in COVID-19. For the study at large: The United States, Italy and Spain supplied acute and convalescent COVID-19 samples. Sources were T cells, B-cell-depleted T cells, or PBMCs; the material itself was cDNA or gDNA.

Measured with immunoSEQ multiplex PCR; TCRdb has only the in-frame clones, and not every one. The sample has 150,000 to 200,000 clones, around 85% seen once. The sample comprised peripheral blood. The clonotype originates from a woman aged 55-75 years with COVID-19, enrolled during active disease. The chain uses TRBV6-5 and TRBJ2-2, with D possibly being TRBD2 (6 bases). CDR3 loop: CASSYRRGNTGELFF. Written as DNA, the CDR3 is TGTGCCAGCAGTTATCGGCGGGGAAACACCGGGGAGCTGTTTTTT.